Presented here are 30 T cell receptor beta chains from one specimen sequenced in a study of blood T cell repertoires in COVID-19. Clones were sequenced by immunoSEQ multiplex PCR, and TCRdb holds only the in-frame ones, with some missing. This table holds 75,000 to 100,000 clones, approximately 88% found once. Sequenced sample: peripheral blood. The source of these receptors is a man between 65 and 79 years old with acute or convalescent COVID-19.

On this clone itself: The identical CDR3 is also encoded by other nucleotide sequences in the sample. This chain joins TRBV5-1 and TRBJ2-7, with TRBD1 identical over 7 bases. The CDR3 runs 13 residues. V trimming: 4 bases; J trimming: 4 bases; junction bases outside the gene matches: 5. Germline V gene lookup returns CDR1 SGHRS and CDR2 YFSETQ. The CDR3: CASSTGTEYEQYF. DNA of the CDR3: TGCGCCAGCAGCACTGGGACAGAGTACGAGCAGTACTTC.

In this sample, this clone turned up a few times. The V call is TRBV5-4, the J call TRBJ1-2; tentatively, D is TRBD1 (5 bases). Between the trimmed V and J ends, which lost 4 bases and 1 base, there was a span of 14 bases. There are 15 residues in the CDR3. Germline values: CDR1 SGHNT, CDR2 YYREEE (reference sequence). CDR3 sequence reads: CASSPGGSYNYGYTF. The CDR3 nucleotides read TGTGCCAGCAGCCCGGGGGGGAGCTATAACTATGGCTACACCTTC.

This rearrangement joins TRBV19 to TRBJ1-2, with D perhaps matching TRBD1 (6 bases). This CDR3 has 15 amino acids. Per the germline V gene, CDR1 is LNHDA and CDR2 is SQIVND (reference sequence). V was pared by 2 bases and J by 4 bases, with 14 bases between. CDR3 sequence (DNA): TGTGCCAGTAGTATAAGTTTTACAGGGACCTATGGCTACACCTTC. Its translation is CASSISFTGTYGYTF.

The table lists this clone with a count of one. CDR3 sequence (DNA): TGTGCCACCAGCAGAGAAGGGACAGGGAGCTCCTACGAGCAGTACTTC. Translated: CATSREGTGSSYEQYF. The chain has TRBV15 and TRBJ2-7, with TRBD1 identical over 9 bases. V was pared by 0 bases and J by 0 bases, with 3 bases of the junction left unmatched. The CDR3 covers 16 residues. Germline CDR1 and CDR2: LNHNV and YYDKDF (reference sequence).

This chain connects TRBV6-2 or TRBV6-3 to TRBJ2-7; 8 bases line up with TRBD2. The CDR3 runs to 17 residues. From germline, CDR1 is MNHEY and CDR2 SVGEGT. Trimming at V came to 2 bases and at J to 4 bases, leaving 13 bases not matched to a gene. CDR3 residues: CASSYPGWTAGVYEQYF. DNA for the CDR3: TGTGCCAGCAGTTACCCAGGGTGGACAGCGGGAGTATACGAGCAGTACTTC.

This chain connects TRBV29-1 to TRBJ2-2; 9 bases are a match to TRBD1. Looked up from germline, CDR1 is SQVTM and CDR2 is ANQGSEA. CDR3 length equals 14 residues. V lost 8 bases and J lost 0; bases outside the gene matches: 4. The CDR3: CSMRTGANTGELFF. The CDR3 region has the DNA TGCAGCATGAGGACAGGGGCGAACACCGGGGAGCTGTTTTTT.

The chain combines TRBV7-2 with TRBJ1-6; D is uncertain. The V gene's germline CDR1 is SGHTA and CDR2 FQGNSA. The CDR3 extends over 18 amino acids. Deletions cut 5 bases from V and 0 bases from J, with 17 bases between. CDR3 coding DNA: TGTGCCAGCAGCCCAAGACCCACGGGTGACTCCTATAATTCACCCCTCCACTTT. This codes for CASSPRPTGDSYNSPLHF.

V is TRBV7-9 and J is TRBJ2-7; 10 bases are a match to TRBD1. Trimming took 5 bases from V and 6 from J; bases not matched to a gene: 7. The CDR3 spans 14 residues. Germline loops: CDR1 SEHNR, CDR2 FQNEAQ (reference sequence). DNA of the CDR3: TGTGCCAGCAGCCCCCGACAGGGGGCGCGCGAGCAGTACTTC. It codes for CASSPRQGAREQYF.

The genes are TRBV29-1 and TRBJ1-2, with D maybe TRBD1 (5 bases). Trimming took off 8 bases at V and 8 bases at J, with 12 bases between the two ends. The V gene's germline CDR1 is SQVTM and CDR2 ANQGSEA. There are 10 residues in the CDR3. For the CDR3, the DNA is TGCAGCTCGGGACCGACAGGCTACACCTTC. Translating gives CSSGPTGYTF.

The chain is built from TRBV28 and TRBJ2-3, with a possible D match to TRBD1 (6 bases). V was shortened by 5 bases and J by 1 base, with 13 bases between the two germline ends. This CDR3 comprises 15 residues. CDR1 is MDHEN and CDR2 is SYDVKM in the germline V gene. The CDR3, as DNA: TGTGCCAGCAGTAGTTTTGAGGGGGGCACAGATACGCAGTATTTT. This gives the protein CASSSFEGGTDTQYF.

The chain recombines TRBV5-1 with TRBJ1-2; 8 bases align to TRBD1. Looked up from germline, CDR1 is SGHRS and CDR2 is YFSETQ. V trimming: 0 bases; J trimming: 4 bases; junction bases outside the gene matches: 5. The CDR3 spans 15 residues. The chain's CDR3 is CASSLGTGLAYGYTF. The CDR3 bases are TGCGCCAGCAGCTTGGGGACAGGGCTGGCCTATGGCTACACCTTC.

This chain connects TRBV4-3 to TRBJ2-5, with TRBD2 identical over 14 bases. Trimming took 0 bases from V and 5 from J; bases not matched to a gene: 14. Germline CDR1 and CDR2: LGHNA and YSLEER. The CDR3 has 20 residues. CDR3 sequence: CASSQEWAGTSGGMWETQYF. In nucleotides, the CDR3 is TGCGCCAGCAGCCAAGAATGGGCCGGGACTAGCGGGGGAATGTGGGAGACCCAGTACTTC.

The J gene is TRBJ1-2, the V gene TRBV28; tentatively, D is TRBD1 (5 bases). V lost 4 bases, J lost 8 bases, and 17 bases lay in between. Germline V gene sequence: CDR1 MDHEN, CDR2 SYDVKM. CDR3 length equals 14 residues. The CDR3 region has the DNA TGTGCCAGCAGTTGGACCCCGCGGGAGGGGGGCTACACCTTC. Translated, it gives CASSWTPREGGYTF.

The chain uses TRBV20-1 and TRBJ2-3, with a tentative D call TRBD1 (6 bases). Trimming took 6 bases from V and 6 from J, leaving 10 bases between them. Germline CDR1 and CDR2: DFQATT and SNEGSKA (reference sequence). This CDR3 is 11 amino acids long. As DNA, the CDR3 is TGCAGTGCGAGAAGGGGGGATACGCAGTATTTT. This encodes CSARRGDTQYF.

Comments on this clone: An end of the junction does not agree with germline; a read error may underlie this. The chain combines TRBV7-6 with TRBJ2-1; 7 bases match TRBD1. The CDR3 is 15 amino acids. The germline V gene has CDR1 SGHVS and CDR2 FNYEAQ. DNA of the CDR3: TGTTCCAGCAGCACCCCCGGGACAGAGGGAAATGAGCAGTTCTTC. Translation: CSSSTPGTEGNEQFF.

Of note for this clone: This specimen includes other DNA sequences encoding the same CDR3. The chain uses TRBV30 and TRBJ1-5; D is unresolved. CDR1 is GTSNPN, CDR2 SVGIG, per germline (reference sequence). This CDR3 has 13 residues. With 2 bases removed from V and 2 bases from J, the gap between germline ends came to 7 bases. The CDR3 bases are TGTGCCTGGAGTAGTCGGGGCAATCAGCCCCAGCATTTT. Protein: CAWSSRGNQPQHF.

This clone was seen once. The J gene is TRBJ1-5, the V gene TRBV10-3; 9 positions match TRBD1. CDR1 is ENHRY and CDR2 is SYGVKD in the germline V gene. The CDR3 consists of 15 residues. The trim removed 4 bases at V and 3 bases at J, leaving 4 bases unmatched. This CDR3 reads CAISAGTGYNQPQHF. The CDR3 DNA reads TGTGCCATCAGTGCAGGGACAGGGTACAATCAGCCCCAGCATTTT.

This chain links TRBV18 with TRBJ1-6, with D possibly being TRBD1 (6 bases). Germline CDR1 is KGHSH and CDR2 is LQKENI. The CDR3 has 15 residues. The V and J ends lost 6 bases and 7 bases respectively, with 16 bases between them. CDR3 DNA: TGTGCCAGCTCTTCAAGTAATACAGGGAATTCACCCCTCCACTTT. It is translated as CASSSSNTGNSPLHF.

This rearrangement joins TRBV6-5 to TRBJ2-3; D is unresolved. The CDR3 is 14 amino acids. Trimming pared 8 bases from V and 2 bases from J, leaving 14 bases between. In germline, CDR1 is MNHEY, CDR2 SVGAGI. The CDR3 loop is CASGTEDSTDTQYF. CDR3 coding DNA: TGTGCCAGCGGCACTGAGGATTCCACAGATACGCAGTATTTT.

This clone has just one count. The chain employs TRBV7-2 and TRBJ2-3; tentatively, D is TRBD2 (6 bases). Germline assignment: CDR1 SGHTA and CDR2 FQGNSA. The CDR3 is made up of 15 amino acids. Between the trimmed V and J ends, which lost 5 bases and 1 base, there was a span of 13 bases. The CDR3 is CASSKGGLGTDTQYF. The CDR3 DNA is TGTGCCAGCAGCAAAGGAGGGCTGGGCACAGATACGCAGTATTTT.

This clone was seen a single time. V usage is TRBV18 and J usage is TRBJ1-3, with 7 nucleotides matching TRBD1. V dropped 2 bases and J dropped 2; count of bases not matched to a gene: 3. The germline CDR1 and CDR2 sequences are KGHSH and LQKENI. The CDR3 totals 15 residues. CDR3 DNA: TGTGCCAGCTCACCAGACAGGGTGGCTGGAAACACCATATATTTT. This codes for CASSPDRVAGNTIYF.

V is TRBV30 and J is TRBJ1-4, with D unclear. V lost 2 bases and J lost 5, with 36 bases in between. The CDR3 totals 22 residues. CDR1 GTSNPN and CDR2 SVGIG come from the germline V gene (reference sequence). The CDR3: CAWSKRDGKALPRRTGNEKLFF. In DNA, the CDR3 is TGTGCCTGGAGTAAGCGTGATGGTAAAGCGCTTCCTCGGCGGACTGGGAATGAAAAACTGTTTTTT.

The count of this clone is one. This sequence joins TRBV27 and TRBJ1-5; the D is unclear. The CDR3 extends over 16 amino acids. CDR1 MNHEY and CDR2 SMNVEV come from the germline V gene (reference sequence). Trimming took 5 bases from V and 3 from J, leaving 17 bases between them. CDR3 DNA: TGTGCCAGCAGTCCGGGAAGGACGGTGTACAATCAGCCCCAGCATTTT. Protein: CASSPGRTVYNQPQHF.

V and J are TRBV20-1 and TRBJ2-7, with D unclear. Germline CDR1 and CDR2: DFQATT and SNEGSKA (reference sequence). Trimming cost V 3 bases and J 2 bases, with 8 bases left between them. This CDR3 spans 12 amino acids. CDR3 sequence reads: CSASYLPYEQYF. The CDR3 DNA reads TGCAGTGCTAGTTATCTTCCCTACGAGCAGTACTTC.

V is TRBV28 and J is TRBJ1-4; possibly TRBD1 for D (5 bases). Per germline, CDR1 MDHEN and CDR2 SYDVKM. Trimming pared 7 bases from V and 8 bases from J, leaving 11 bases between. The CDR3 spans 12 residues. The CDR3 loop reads CASTQGIEKLFF. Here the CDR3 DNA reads TGTGCCAGCACCCAGGGAATCGAAAAACTGTTTTTT. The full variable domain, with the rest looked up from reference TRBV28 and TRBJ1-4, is DVKVTQSSRYLVKRTGEKVFLECVQDMDHENMFWYRQDPGLGLRLIYFSYDVKMKEKGDIPEGYSVSREKKERFSLILESASTNQTSMYLCASTQGIEKLFFGSGTQLSVL.

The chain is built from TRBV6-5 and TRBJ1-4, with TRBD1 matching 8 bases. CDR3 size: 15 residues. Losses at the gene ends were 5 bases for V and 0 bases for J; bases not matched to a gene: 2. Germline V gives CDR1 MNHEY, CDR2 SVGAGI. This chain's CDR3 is CASSKGQATNEKLFF. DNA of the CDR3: TGTGCCAGCAGTAAGGGACAGGCAACTAATGAAAAACTGTTTTTT.

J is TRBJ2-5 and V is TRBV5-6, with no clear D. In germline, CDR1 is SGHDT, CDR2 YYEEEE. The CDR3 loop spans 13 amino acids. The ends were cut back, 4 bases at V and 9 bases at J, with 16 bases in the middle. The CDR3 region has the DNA TGTGCCAGCAGCCTACGAGGTGTTTTGGCCCAGTACTTC. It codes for CASSLRGVLAQYF.

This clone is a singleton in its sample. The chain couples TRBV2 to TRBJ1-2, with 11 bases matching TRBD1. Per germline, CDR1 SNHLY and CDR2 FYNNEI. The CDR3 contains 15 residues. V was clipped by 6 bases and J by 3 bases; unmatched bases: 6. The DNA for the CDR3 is TGTGCCAGCAGGGACGGGACAGGGGGTTACTATGGCTACACCTTC. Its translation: CASRDGTGGYYGYTF.

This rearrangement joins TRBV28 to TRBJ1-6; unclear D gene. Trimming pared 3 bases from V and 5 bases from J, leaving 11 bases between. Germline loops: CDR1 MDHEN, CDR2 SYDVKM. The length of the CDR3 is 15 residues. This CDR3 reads CASSLRRSDNSPLHF. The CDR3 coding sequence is TGTGCCAGCAGTTTGAGGCGGAGCGATAATTCACCCCTCCACTTT.

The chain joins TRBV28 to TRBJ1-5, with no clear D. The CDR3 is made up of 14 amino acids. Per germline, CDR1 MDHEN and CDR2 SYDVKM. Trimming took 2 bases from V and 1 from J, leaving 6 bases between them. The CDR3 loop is CASSLGVSNQPQHF. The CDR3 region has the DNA TGTGCCAGCAGTTTAGGAGTAAGCAATCAGCCCCAGCATTTT.